These 21 T cell receptor beta chains share one sample of origin, sequenced in a study of spatial heterogeneity in lung cancer. The time point denotes: sample taken at primary tumor resection. TCRdb called the 5' RACE reads again in MiXCR, with one record for every CDR3 protein. Of 7,500 to 8,000 distinct CDR3 sequences detected, more than 7.5% appear once; the ten largest clones hold roughly a quarter. The starting material was normal lung tissue next to the tumor, obtained at surgery. These receptor sequences come from a male donor with early-stage non-small cell lung cancer.

This clonotype has at least ten counts. The genes are TRBV10-1 and TRBJ2-2, with 10 nucleotides matching TRBD2. The CDR3 is made up of 15 amino acids. With 5 bases clipped from V and 3 bases from J, the junction kept 3 bases outside the gene matches. Germline V gene data show CDR1 as WNHNN and CDR2 as SYGVQD (reference sequence). The CDR3, as DNA: TGCGCCAGCAGTCTAGCGGGAGTTGACACCGGGGAGCTGTTTTTT. Translating it yields CASSLAGVDTGELFF.

The V call is TRBV30, the J call TRBJ2-3; D may be TRBD1 (5 bases). Germline values: CDR1 GTSNPN, CDR2 SVGIG (reference sequence). The CDR3 contains 12 residues. Trimming stripped 7 bases from V and 4 bases from J, with 12 bases between. The CDR3 DNA sequence: TGTGCCTCGACAGTCACCGCAGATACGCAGTATTTT. Translation: CASTVTADTQYF.

This clonotype was seen repeatedly, ten times or more. The chain combines TRBV11-2 with TRBJ2-7; 8 bases fit TRBD1. V was clipped by 0 bases and J by 3 bases; unmatched bases: 13. Per germline, CDR1 SGHAT and CDR2 FQNNGV. The CDR3 has 18 amino acids. Here the CDR3 DNA reads TGTGCCAGCAGCTTAGATCGTTCTTCCGGGACAGGAGGCTACGAGCAGTACTTC. Its protein is CASSLDRSSGTGGYEQYF.

Many counts were recorded for this clonotype. The chain employs TRBV7-2 and TRBJ1-3; weak D call: TRBD1 (5 bases). V lost 5 bases to trimming and J lost 0 bases, with 11 bases between them. From germline, CDR1 is SGHTA and CDR2 FQGNSA. CDR3 length: 15 amino acids. The CDR3: CASSQGSLSGNTIYF. CDR3 sequence (DNA): TGTGCCAGCAGCCAGGGCTCCCTCTCTGGAAACACCATATATTTT.

This clonotype was found many times. This chain uses TRBV2 with TRBJ2-1, with D hard to call. Trimming stripped 9 bases from V and 2 bases from J, with 11 bases between. The CDR3 spans 13 residues. CDR1 is SNHLY, CDR2 FYNNEI, per germline. CDR3 nucleotides: TGTGCCAGACCCGTGAGGCCCTACAATGAGCAGTTCTTC. As protein: CARPVRPYNEQFF. The full variable domain, in which reference TRBV2 and TRBJ2-1 provide the parts outside the CDR3, is EPEVTQTPSHQVTQMGQEVILRCVPISNHLYFYWYRQILGQKVEFLVSFYNNEISEKSEIFDDQFSVERPDGSNFTLKIRSTKLEDSAMYFCARPVRPYNEQFFGPGTRLTVL.

This clonotype was counted at least ten times. J is TRBJ2-3 and V is TRBV9; 7 bases are a match to TRBD1. Germline CDR1 reads SGDLS; CDR2 reads YYNGEE. The CDR3 covers 13 residues. V lost 7 bases and J lost 2; bases outside the gene matches: 4. CDR3 in amino acids: CASRDSLTDTQYF. The DNA of the CDR3 is TGTGCCAGCCGGGACAGCCTCACAGATACGCAGTATTTT.

This clonotype has at least ten counts. The J gene is TRBJ2-1, the V gene TRBV7-2, with D tentatively TRBD1 or TRBD2 (5 bases each). This CDR3 has 14 residues. Germline V gene data show CDR1 as SGHTA and CDR2 as FQGNSA. V was shortened by 7 bases and J by 9 bases, with 19 bases between the two germline ends. The CDR3 coding sequence is TGTGCCAGCAACTCCCCGGGACCCGAAGGTGAGCAGTTCTTC. Its translation is CASNSPGPEGEQFF.

This clonotype was detected many times. The rearrangement joins TRBV6-6 to TRBJ1-2, with 8 bases identical to TRBD1. CDR1 is MNHNY, CDR2 SVGAGI, per germline (reference sequence). The CDR3 has 15 residues. V lost 1 base, J lost 2 bases, and 3 bases stayed unmatched. The CDR3 region is CASSYLQGANYGYTF. The CDR3, as DNA: TGTGCCAGCAGTTACTTGCAGGGGGCGAACTATGGCTACACCTTC.

This clonotype was counted at least ten times. The rearrangement joins TRBV6-2 or TRBV6-3 to TRBJ2-7, with a tentative D call TRBD1 (6 bases). This CDR3 has 13 amino acids. Germline V gives CDR1 MNHEY, CDR2 SVGEGT. In nucleotides, the CDR3 is TGTGCGGTCGGAGTTAGGGGGACGTACGAGCAGTACTTC. It specifies CAVGVRGTYEQYF.

This clonotype was seen a handful of times. The chain joins TRBV5-4 to TRBJ2-1, with D perhaps TRBD2 (6 bases). The V end lost 2 bases, the J end lost 2 bases, and 14 bases lay between the germline ends. The CDR3 length is 16 residues. Germline CDR1 reads SGHNT; CDR2 reads YYREEE (reference sequence). The CDR3 region has the DNA TGTGCCAGCAGCTTTGGGACGGGAGCCCCCTACAATGAGCAGTTCTTC. Translation gives CASSFGTGAPYNEQFF.

This clonotype was counted many times. V gene TRBV7-2 combines with J gene TRBJ2-7; D assignment may be TRBD1 or TRBD2 (5 bases each). Trimming took off 5 bases at V and 3 bases at J, with 17 bases between the two ends. The CDR3 is 15 amino acids. CDR1 and CDR2 from the germline V gene are SGHTA and FQGNSA. Here the CDR3 reads CASSDKTGAYYEQYF. For the CDR3, the DNA is TGTGCCAGCAGCGATAAGACCGGGGCCTACTACGAGCAGTACTTC.

There are many counts of this clonotype. This chain links TRBV18 with TRBJ2-5, with 8 bases lining up with TRBD1. V gave up 6 bases and J gave up 4 bases; unmatched junction bases: 7. The germline gives CDR1 KGHSH, CDR2 LQKENI. The CDR3 runs to 14 residues. CDR3: CASSPDRGGETQYF. The CDR3 coding sequence is TGTGCCAGCTCCCCTGACAGGGGAGGAGAGACCCAGTACTTC.

At least ten counts were recorded for this clonotype. The chain joins TRBV5-5 to TRBJ2-5; the D gene is possibly TRBD2 (6 bases). The germline V and J ends were trimmed by 2 bases and 4 bases, with 9 bases remaining between them. Germline CDR1 SGHKS, CDR2 YYEKEE (reference sequence). The CDR3 is made up of 13 amino acids. CDR3: CASSFTGGETQYF. The CDR3 nucleotides read TGTGCCAGCAGCTTTACCGGGGGAGAGACCCAGTACTTC.

This clonotype was observed many times. The chain recombines TRBV4-1 with TRBJ1-4; weak D call: TRBD1 (5 bases). This CDR3 is 13 amino acids long. Germline CDR1 is MGHRA and CDR2 is YSYEKL. V was shortened by 4 bases and J by 5 bases, with 8 bases between the two germline ends. CDR3 sequence: CASSLTENEKLFF. The CDR3, as DNA: TGCGCCAGCAGCCTGACAGAAAATGAAAAACTGTTTTTT.

This clonotype was counted ten times or more. This chain uses TRBV11-3 with TRBJ2-1; the D call may be TRBD1 or TRBD2 (5 bases each). This CDR3 has 17 amino acids. The V gene's germline CDR1 is SGHNT and CDR2 YENEEA. Trimming left V 0 bases short and J 0 bases short, with 12 bases between. CDR3 sequence (DNA): TGTGCCAGCAGCTTAGATGGGGGTACTAGCTCCTACAATGAGCAGTTCTTC. Residues: CASSLDGGTSSYNEQFF.

This clonotype was counted at least ten times. The V and J genes are TRBV7-2 and TRBJ1-2, with D possibly TRBD1 on 5 matching bases. The CDR3 is made up of 14 amino acids. Trimming removed 5 bases from V and 1 base from J, with 11 bases in between. The germline CDR1 and CDR2 sequences are SGHTA and FQGNSA. The CDR3 DNA reads as TGTGCCAGCAGCACCGACAGCAGTAACTATGGCTACACCTTC. Amino acids: CASSTDSSNYGYTF.

By frequency in the sample, this clonotype is medium-sized. The chain has TRBV7-2 and TRBJ1-1, with unresolved D. V was pared by 1 base and J by 10 bases, with 13 bases between. The CDR3 length is 13 residues. CDR1 and CDR2 (germline): SGHTA, FQGNSA. The CDR3 DNA sequence: TGTGCCAGCAGCTTAGAGGTTGCGGGTCGAGCTTTCTTT. It encodes CASSLEVAGRAFF.

This clonotype was picked up many times. The chain couples TRBV9 to TRBJ1-1; D remains ambiguous. Germline V lookup: CDR1 SGDLS, CDR2 YYNGEE. The CDR3 sequence is 15 residues long. Trimming cost V 5 bases and J 1 base, with 15 bases left between them. The CDR3 region has the DNA TGTGCCAGCAGGAGAGGGTCGGTGGAGAACACTGAAGCTTTCTTT. This sequence encodes CASRRGSVENTEAFF.

The table lists this clonotype with many counts. The V call is TRBV27, the J call TRBJ2-7; D possibly corresponds to TRBD2 (5 bases). This CDR3 has 14 residues. Between the trimmed V and J ends, which lost 1 base and 10 bases, there was a span of 17 bases. Germline lookup yields CDR1 MNHEY and CDR2 SMNVEV (reference sequence). In DNA form, the CDR3 reads TGTGCCAGCAGTTTATTCCCGCCTAGCCGGCACCAGTACTTC. This sequence encodes CASSLFPPSRHQYF.

This clonotype is labeled medium-sized. The chain links TRBV2 to TRBJ1-5, with unresolved D. The germline V gene encodes CDR1 SNHLY and CDR2 FYNNEI. The CDR3 consists of 15 residues. Trimming pared 2 bases from V and 1 base from J, leaving 9 bases between. CDR3 coding DNA: TGTGCCAGCAGTGAATCACTCGGCAGCAATCAGCCCCAGCATTTT. It codes for CASSESLGSNQPQHF.

This clonotype was observed many times. The chain recombines TRBV12-3 or TRBV12-4 with TRBJ2-7; no clear D gene. This CDR3 is built from 13 residues. The germline V and J ends were trimmed by 6 bases and 2 bases, with 11 bases remaining between them. The CDR3 reads CASRKTATYEQYF. The CDR3 region has the DNA TGTGCCAGCAGGAAGACCGCCACCTACGAGCAGTACTTC.